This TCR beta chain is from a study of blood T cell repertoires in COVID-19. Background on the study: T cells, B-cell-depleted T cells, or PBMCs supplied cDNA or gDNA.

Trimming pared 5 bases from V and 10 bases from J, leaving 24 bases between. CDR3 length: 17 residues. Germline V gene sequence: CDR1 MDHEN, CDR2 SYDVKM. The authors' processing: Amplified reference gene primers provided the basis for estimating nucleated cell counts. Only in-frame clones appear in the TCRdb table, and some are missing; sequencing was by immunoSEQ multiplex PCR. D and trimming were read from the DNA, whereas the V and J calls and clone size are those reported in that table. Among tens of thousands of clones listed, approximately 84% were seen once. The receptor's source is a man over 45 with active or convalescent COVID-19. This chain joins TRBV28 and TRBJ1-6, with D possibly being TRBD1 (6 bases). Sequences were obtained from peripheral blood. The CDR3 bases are TGTGCCAGCAGTCCCCGAGACTTACAGGGTTATAGATCACCCCTCCACTTT. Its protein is CASSPRDLQGYRSPLHF.